This T cell receptor (beta chain) was captured in a study of CD8 T cells in ankylosing spondylitis. Study-wide results and limits: Significantly higher representation of disease-linked clones was reported for matched ankylosing spondylitis synovial fluid. One TCR beta motif, made up of about 8 highly homologous variants, appeared characteristic of ankylosing spondylitis blood. Disease-associated clonotypes exhibited CD8+ identity and were relatively infrequent in peripheral blood.

In its sample, this clonotype was seen a few times. Its specificity is unknown. The germline V gene has CDR1 DFQATT and CDR2 SNEGSKA (reference sequence). Losses at the gene ends were 1 base for V and 7 bases for J; bases not matched to a gene: 11. This CDR3 is 16 amino acids long. Quantitative 5'-RACE with molecular barcodes produced the TCR beta libraries. TCRdb called the 5' RACE reads again in MiXCR, with one record for every CDR3 protein. The top ten clones hold approximately 0.61% of a sample with about 250,000 distinct CDR3 sequences, roughly a quarter of them seen once. The sequencing sample was made of blood, either unsorted or a sorted T cell fraction (not recorded which). The chain uses TRBV20-1 and TRBJ2-7; 12 nucleotides agree with TRBD2. The clonotype originates from a male donor with ankylosing spondylitis or in good health (not recorded which). The CDR3 region is CSARAPGLAGIKEQYF. The CDR3 bases are TGCAGTGCTAGAGCCCCGGGACTAGCGGGTATTAAGGAGCAGTACTTC.